A single sample gave rise to the 5 T cell receptor beta chains below, sequenced in a study of CD8+CD57+ T cells in acquired aplastic anemia. Genomic DNA constituted the template upon which TCR beta VDJ and CDR3 profiling was performed. A single record per CDR3 protein comes from TCRdb applying MiXCR to the reads. The sample lists about 130,000 distinct CDR3 sequences, around 48% occurring once. The sequenced sample consisted of sorted CD4+, CD8+, or CD8+CD57+ T cells (not recorded which) from PBMCs. Receptors originate from a human donor in good health, serving as a control.

The chain combines TRBV7-8 with TRBJ1-2, with 7 bases identical to TRBD1. CDR1 and CDR2 (germline): SGHVS, FQNEAQ. Losses at the gene ends were 1 base for V and 7 bases for J; bases not matched to a gene: 6. The CDR3 spans 14 residues. The CDR3 nucleotides are TGTGCCAGCAGCTTAGAAAGGGGGCAGGGTGGCTACACCTTC. This gives the protein CASSLERGQGGYTF.

In its sample, this clonotype was seen many times. The chain links TRBV20-1 to TRBJ1-5, with TRBD1 identical over 7 bases. Germline CDR1 reads DFQATT; CDR2 reads SNEGSKA (reference sequence). V lost 4 bases and J lost 3; bases outside the gene matches: 3. The CDR3 loop spans 13 amino acids. In DNA form, the CDR3 reads TGCAGTGCTAAAGACAGGGTCAATCAGCCCCAGCATTTT. Translating it yields CSAKDRVNQPQHF.

The chain employs TRBV20-1 and TRBJ1-6, with a weak D call TRBD1 (5 bases). V was pared by 3 bases and J by 0 bases, with 9 bases between. CDR3 length: 15 residues. Germline V CDR1 and CDR2: DFQATT, SNEGSKA (reference sequence). The CDR3 sequence is CSARDMSSYNSPLHF. Written as DNA, the CDR3 is TGCAGTGCTAGGGACATGAGCTCCTATAATTCACCCCTCCACTTT.

The chain carries TRBV7-6 and TRBJ2-7, with 8 bases identical to TRBD2. Germline V lookup: CDR1 SGHVS, CDR2 FNYEAQ. The CDR3 has 15 residues. With V trimmed by 1 base and J by 0 bases, 2 bases remained unmatched. CDR3 DNA: TGTGCCAGCAGCTTAGTTGGGACTAGCTCCTACGAGCAGTACTTC. Translation gives CASSLVGTSSYEQYF.

The chain couples TRBV4-3 to TRBJ1-6; D may be TRBD1 (5 bases). Germline loops: CDR1 LGHNA, CDR2 YSLEER. V lost 0 bases and J 8 bases, leaving 11 bases between the germline ends. The CDR3 is 15 residues long. The CDR3 DNA sequence: TGCGCCAGCAGCCAAGATACAGGTTTTTATTCACCCCTCCACTTT. This translates into CASSQDTGFYSPLHF.